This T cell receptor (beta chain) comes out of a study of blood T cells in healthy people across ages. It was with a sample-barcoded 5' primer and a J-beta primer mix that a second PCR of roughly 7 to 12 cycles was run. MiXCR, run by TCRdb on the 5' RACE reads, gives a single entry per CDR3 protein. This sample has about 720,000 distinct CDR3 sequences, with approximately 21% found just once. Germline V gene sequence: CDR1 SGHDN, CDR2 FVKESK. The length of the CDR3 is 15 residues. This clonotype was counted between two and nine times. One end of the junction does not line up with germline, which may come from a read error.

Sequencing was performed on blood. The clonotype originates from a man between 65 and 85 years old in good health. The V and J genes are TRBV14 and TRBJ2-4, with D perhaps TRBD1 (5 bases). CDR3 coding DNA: TGTGCCAGCAGCCAAGAAGGGGCAGTCAAAAGCATTCAGTACTTC. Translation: CASSQEGAVKSIQYF. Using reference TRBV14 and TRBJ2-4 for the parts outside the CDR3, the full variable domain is EAGVTQFPSHSVIEKGQTVTLRCDPISGHDNLYWYRRVMGKEIKFLLHFVKESKQDESGMPNNRFLAERTGGTYSTLKVQPAELEDSGVYFCASSQEGAVKSIQYFGAGTRLSVL.